This is a list of T cell receptor beta chains from one sample in a study of Graves' ophthalmopathy and Graves' hyperthyroidism. TCRdb itself ran the multiplex PCR reads through MiXCR, one entry per CDR3 protein. Here the sample spans 1 million to 1.3 million distinct CDR3 sequences, 35% to 45% being singletons. Sequencing was done on a sample of peripheral blood or thyroid tissue (not recorded which). These receptors all come from an adult man with Graves' hyperthyroidism. Each CDR3 is given with its conserved first and last residue. Each record gives: V gene, D gene, J gene, clone size, CDR3 protein, CDR3 DNA. A D gene is named only where the DNA matches it firmly. Clone size is given for some rows only: seen once, a few or many times, or a class if the clone is expanded.

>TRBV19|TRBD1|TRBJ1-1|-
CASSTHRDRVRDTEAFF
TGTGCCAGTAGCACCCATCGGGACAGGGTGAGGGACACTGAAGCTTTCTTT
>TRBV7-2|-|TRBJ1-4|many
CASSRIGTNEKLFF
TGTGCCAGCAGCAGGATCGGAACTAATGAAAAACTGTTTTTT
>TRBV20-1|-|TRBJ1-6|many
CSARDPRRVGSYNSPLHF
TGCAGTGCTAGAGATCCACGGCGTGTGGGTTCCTATAATTCACCCCTCCACTTT
>TRBV7-9|TRBD1|TRBJ2-7|-
CASSFAQGATGKQYF
TGTGCCAGCAGCTTCGCCCAGGGGGCCACGGGGAAGCAGTACTTC
>TRBV10-3|-|TRBJ1-6|-
CAISVPGVNNSPLHF
TGTGCCATCAGTGTTCCAGGGGTTAATAATTCACCCCTCCACTTT
>TRBV10-3|-|TRBJ2-5|-
CASSLAAPGGIGETQYF
TGTGCCAGCAGTTTAGCGGCCCCCGGCGGGATTGGGGAGACCCAGTACTTC
>TRBV7-2|TRBD2|TRBJ2-5|-
CASSPRTSGILGTQYF
TGTGCCAGCAGCCCCCGGACTAGCGGGATACTAGGGACCCAGTACTTC
>TRBV25-1|-|TRBJ2-6|-
CASSAIQGSGANVLTF
TGTGCCAGCAGTGCAATACAGGGCTCTGGGGCCAACGTCCTGACTTTC
>TRBV10-3|TRBD1|TRBJ2-5|-
CASSYGTGSLSGTQYF
TGTGCCAGCAGTTACGGGACAGGCTCCCTGTCTGGGACCCAGTACTTC
>TRBV29-1|-|TRBJ1-2|medium-sized
CSVEGSGGSYTF
TGCAGCGTTGAAGGTTCGGGAGGAAGCTACACCTTC
>TRBV29-1|-|TRBJ1-6|once
CSVRDTQDSPLHF
TGCAGCGTCCGGGACACGCAGGATTCACCCCTCCACTTT
>TRBV20-1|-|TRBJ1-1|-
CSARPNVEAFF
TGCAGTGCTAGACCCAATGTTGAAGCTTTCTTT
>TRBV7-8|-|TRBJ1-4|-
CASSLMGPGEKLFF
TGTGCCAGCAGCTTAATGGGACCTGGGGAAAAACTGTTTTTT
>TRBV6-5|-|TRBJ1-5|-
CASSVEGRGYQPQHF
TGTGCCAGCAGTGTAGAAGGTCGGGGGTATCAGCCCCAGCATTTT
>TRBV7-8|-|TRBJ1-1|-
CASSPTRALLLNTEAFF
TGTGCCAGCTCCCCAACTCGGGCGCTACTATTGAACACTGAAGCTTTCTTT
>TRBV7-6|TRBD1|TRBJ1-1|-
CASSSGTGAEAFF
TGTGCCAGCAGCTCAGGGACAGGGGCCGAAGCTTTCTTT
>TRBV11-2|-|TRBJ2-7|many
CASRNTGRRIYEQYF
TGTGCCAGCAGGAATACAGGGAGACGGATCTACGAGCAGTACTTC
>TRBV20-1|-|TRBJ1-6|few
CSASMGARNSPLHF
TGCAGTGCTAGTATGGGGGCCCGAAATTCACCCCTCCACTTT
>TRBV6-5|-|TRBJ2-5|few
CASSYSYREETQYF
TGTGCCAGCAGTTACTCGTACAGGGAAGAGACCCAGTACTTC
>TRBV7-9|TRBD1|TRBJ2-2|-
CASRDRTGKNTGELFF
TGTGCCAGCAGGGACAGGACAGGGAAGAACACCGGGGAGCTGTTTTTT
>TRBV5-8|-|TRBJ1-2|many
CASSLATTSNYGYTF
TGTGCCAGCAGCTTGGCGACAACTTCTAACTATGGCTACACCTTC
>TRBV7-2|TRBD1|TRBJ1-2|-
CASSLARTGGADGYTF
TGTGCCAGCAGCTTAGCCCGGACAGGGGGCGCGGATGGCTACACCTTC
>TRBV7-9|-|TRBJ1-4|many
CASSSTGKLFF
TGTGCCAGCAGCAGCACAGGAAAACTGTTTTTT
>TRBV15|-|TRBJ2-5|once
CATSIPWGLLGETQYF
TGTGCCACCAGCATACCGTGGGGCCTCTTGGGAGAGACCCAGTACTTC
>TRBV12-5|TRBD1|TRBJ1-1|-
CASAKTGPNTEAFF
TGTGCTAGTGCGAAGACAGGGCCGAACACTGAAGCTTTCTTT
>TRBV7-2|TRBD1|TRBJ1-5|many
CASSPTGRVNQPQHF
TGTGCCAGCAGCCCGACAGGGAGGGTAAATCAACCCCAGCATTTT
>TRBV12-3/TRBV12-4|-|TRBJ1-5|-
CASSSWDKISNQPQHF
TGTGCCAGCAGTAGTTGGGACAAAATTAGCAATCAGCCCCAGCATTTT
>TRBV6-2/TRBV6-3|-|TRBJ1-2|few
CASSYGSGGYGYTF
TGTGCCAGCAGTTACGGTTCGGGGGGCTATGGCTACACCTTC
>TRBV9|-|TRBJ1-1|many
CASSPQRQNTEAFF
TGTGCCAGCAGCCCCCAAAGACAGAACACTGAAGCTTTCTTT
>TRBV5-8|-|TRBJ2-7|many
CASSTALNEQYF
TGTGCCAGCAGCACCGCCCTCAACGAGCAGTACTTC
>TRBV25-1|-|TRBJ1-1|-
CASSEYIGLNTEAFF
TGTGCCAGCAGTGAATATATAGGATTGAACACTGAAGCTTTCTTT
>TRBV20-1|-|TRBJ2-7|many
CSARPGASDYEQYF
TGCAGTGCTAGACCAGGGGCTAGCGACTACGAGCAGTACTTC
>TRBV7-8|-|TRBJ2-7|-
CASTDHRAYEQYF
TGCGCCAGCACAGACCACAGAGCCTACGAGCAGTACTTC
>TRBV29-1|-|TRBJ2-7|-
CSGTRGTVTYEQYF
TGCAGCGGCACGAGGGGGACCGTAACCTACGAGCAGTACTTC
>TRBV10-3|TRBD2|TRBJ2-6|-
CAISDLAGGPELTF
TGTGCCATCAGTGACCTGGCGGGGGGGCCAGAGCTGACTTTC
>TRBV2|-|TRBJ1-5|few
CASSGGRVEPQHF
TGTGCCAGCAGCGGGGGCAGGGTTGAACCCCAGCATTTT
>TRBV20-1|TRBD2|TRBJ2-2|-
CSASGLAFSGELFF
TGCAGTGCTTCGGGACTAGCGTTCTCCGGGGAGCTGTTTTTT
>TRBV5-6|-|TRBJ1-4|-
CASTPGPGEKLFF
TGTGCCAGCACCCCCGGACCTGGAGAAAAACTGTTTTTT
>TRBV7-9|TRBD2|TRBJ2-5|-
CASRNLGPGTSVEETQYF
TGTGCCAGCAGAAACCTTGGCCCCGGGACTAGCGTAGAAGAGACCCAGTACTTC
>TRBV7-3|-|TRBJ1-2|many
CAIRQGFTYGYTF
TGTGCCATTAGGCAGGGTTTTACGTATGGCTACACCTTC
>TRBV20-1|-|TRBJ2-7|few
CSARGGDPYEQYF
TGCAGCGCCAGGGGGGGGGACCCCTACGAGCAGTACTTC
>TRBV25-1|-|TRBJ2-5|many
CASIKPDSQETQYF
TGTGCCAGCATCAAACCCGACAGCCAAGAGACCCAGTACTTC
>TRBV5-1|-|TRBJ1-1|-
CASSYEGSLNTEAFF
TGCGCCAGCAGCTATGAGGGGAGTCTGAACACTGAAGCTTTCTTT
>TRBV25-1|-|TRBJ1-2|many
CASSESGGYGYTF
TGTGCCAGCAGTGAATCGGGGGGTTACGGCTACACCTTC
>TRBV2|-|TRBJ2-7|many
CASSEGLGSDEQYF
TGTGCCAGCAGTGAAGGTCTGGGATCAGACGAGCAGTACTTC
>TRBV2|TRBD1|TRBJ1-5|many
CASRRTGGGQRPQHF
TGTGCCAGCAGGAGGACAGGGGGCGGCCAACGGCCCCAGCATTTT
>TRBV2|-|TRBJ1-5|-
CASSLEGMNQLQHF
TGTGCCAGCAGCTTAGAGGGGATGAATCAGCTCCAGCATTTT
>TRBV7-8|-|TRBJ2-1|-
CASSPFLSHEQFF
TGTGCCAGCAGCCCCTTCCTTAGCCACGAGCAGTTCTTC
>TRBV2|-|TRBJ2-5|-
CASSEWDRQTQYF
TGTGCCAGCAGTGAATGGGACCGACAGACCCAGTACTTC
>TRBV30|-|TRBJ1-2|-
CAWRPGLSYGYTF
TGTGCCTGGAGGCCGGGATTAAGCTATGGCTACACCTTC
>TRBV29-1|-|TRBJ1-3|many
CSVGQARSPGNTIYF
TGCAGCGTTGGACAGGCCCGCTCTCCGGGAAACACCATATATTTT
>TRBV19|-|TRBJ2-2|many
CASKNRDGTGELFF
TGTGCCAGTAAAAATCGTGACGGGACCGGGGAGCTGTTTTTT
>TRBV29-1|TRBD2|TRBJ2-5|-
CSVARGREETQYF
TGCAGCGTTGCCCGAGGGAGGGAAGAGACCCAGTACTTC
>TRBV10-3|-|TRBJ1-5|many
CAISERVRNQPQHF
TGTGCCATCAGTGAAAGAGTACGCAATCAGCCCCAGCATTTT